This passage covers 31 T cell receptor beta chains from one sample sequenced in a study of tumor-infiltrating lymphocytes in primary liver carcinoma. Reverse transcription of 450 to 500 ng total RNA with a constant-region primer produced TCR beta cDNA. Construction of TCR beta libraries relied on three successive nested multiplex PCR rounds employing slightly modified ARM-PCR. Use of TRBV1-TRBV30 forward primers with a C-beta reverse primer characterized the first two PCR rounds, which lasted about 9 cycles each. TCRdb independently ran MiXCR on the multiplex PCR reads; one entry per CDR3 protein. The sample includes 100,000 or so distinct CDR3 sequences, about 70% seen only once; the top ten take around 10%. The study co-extracted DNA and RNA from around 18-30 mg of unsorted bulk tissue. Material for sequencing was liver tumor tissue from sampling region 2. The subset here: tumor region T2, inferior pole. Receptors originate from an older woman with primary liver carcinoma and hepatitis B virus infection.

With respect to this clonotype: Here the CDR3 omits its conserved ending phenylalanine or tryptophan, so a read error is the likely source. The chain links TRBV29-1 to TRBJ2-3, with D tentatively TRBD2 (6 bases). Germline V lookup: CDR1 SQVTM, CDR2 ANQGSEA. The CDR3 has 13 residues. The CDR3 is CSIDPGGTDTQYL. The CDR3 DNA sequence: TGCAGTATTGATCCGGGGGGCACAGATACGCAGTATCTT.

This clonotype showed up many times. The J gene is TRBJ2-5, the V gene TRBV10-3; D is possibly TRBD2 (7 bases). Germline loops: CDR1 ENHRY, CDR2 SYGVKD. V lost 3 bases, J lost 7 bases, and 18 bases lay in between. This CDR3 is built from 15 residues. The CDR3 here is CAISEAGGARPTQYF. The CDR3 DNA follows: TGTGCCATCAGTGAAGCTGGGGGGGCCAGGCCGACCCAGTACTTC.

The chain recombines TRBV10-3 with TRBJ2-1; 8 bases agree with TRBD2. CDR1 ENHRY and CDR2 SYGVKD come from the germline V gene. CDR3 size: 15 residues. The V and J ends lost 4 bases and 5 bases, in that order; junction bases with no gene match: 7. CDR3 region: CAISAAAGDHNEQFF. In DNA form, the CDR3 reads TGTGCCATCAGTGCTGCAGCGGGAGACCACAATGAGCAGTTCTTC.

This clonotype has at least ten counts. V usage is TRBV28 and J usage is TRBJ1-6; D ambiguous. The CDR3 totals 12 residues. Trimming shortened V by 6 bases and J by 7 bases, and 7 bases separated the two germline ends. Per the germline V gene, CDR1 is MDHEN and CDR2 is SYDVKM. This CDR3 reads CASSRPNSPLHF. The CDR3 DNA reads TGTGCCAGCAGCCGTCCGAATTCACCCCTCCACTTT.

This clonotype was detected ten times or more. This sequence joins TRBV6-6 and TRBJ1-2; D is unclear. The germline gives CDR1 MNHNY, CDR2 SVGAGI (reference sequence). The V gene lost 3 bases and the J gene lost 2 bases, with 19 bases spanning the gap. The CDR3 extends over 17 amino acids. The CDR3 DNA follows: TGTGCCAGCAGTTATCCCCCCCTCGAACAGAGAAACTATGGCTACACCTTC. Translated, it gives CASSYPPLEQRNYGYTF.

This clonotype occurred once. An end of the junction does not agree with germline; a read error may underlie this. The rearrangement joins TRBV12-3 or TRBV12-4 to TRBJ2-6, with no clear D. This CDR3 region has 13 residues. The CDR3 region is CASSLTGANVLTF. For the CDR3, the DNA is TGTGCCAGTAGTTTAACTGGGGCCAACGTCCTGACTTTC.

As concerns this clonotype: Since no conserved phenylalanine or tryptophan closes the CDR3, a read error is the likely cause. V usage is TRBV29-1 and J usage is TRBJ2-7; 9 bases map to TRBD1. V shed 2 bases, J shed 2 bases, and the junction held 4 bases outside the gene matches. Germline V gene sequence: CDR1 SQVTM, CDR2 ANQGSEA. CDR3 size: 14 residues. The CDR3 DNA sequence: TGCAGCGTTGAATCGACAGGGGGTCCCTACGAGCAGTACCTC. Amino acid sequence: CSVESTGGPYEQYL.

Regarding this clonotype: A much larger clone differs by one base, so this may be a read error. The rearrangement links TRBV18 to TRBJ2-7; D not resolved. V gave up 6 bases and J gave up 6 bases, with 15 bases separating them. This CDR3 contains 13 residues. The V gene's germline CDR1 is KGHSH and CDR2 LQKENI. The chain's CDR3 is CASSPGWRGEQYF. The CDR3 DNA follows: TGTGCCAGCTCGCCCGGGTGGCGCGGCGAGCAGTACTTC.

Turning to this clonotype: Possible read error: a much larger clone is one base away. V usage is TRBV30 and J usage is TRBJ2-5; weak D call: TRBD1 (6 bases). Trimming pared 6 bases from V and 2 bases from J, leaving 16 bases between. CDR1 is GTSNPN, CDR2 SVGIG, per germline (reference sequence). This CDR3 contains 14 residues. CDR3 nucleotides: TGTGCCTGTAATTCCGGACAGCTTCAAGAGACCCAGTACTTC. Protein product: CACNSGQLQETQYF.

The chain carries TRBV5-1 and TRBJ2-2, with 10 bases identical to TRBD1. The V segment lost 4 bases and the J segment 7 bases; nucleotides outside the gene matches: 10. CDR1 and CDR2 (germline): SGHRS, YFSETQ. The CDR3 length is 16 residues. CDR3 loop: CASSLQTGGADGELFF. CDR3 coding DNA: TGCGCCAGCAGCCTCCAGACAGGGGGCGCAGACGGGGAGCTGTTTTTT.

As concerns this clonotype: This may arise from a read error, as a much more abundant clone is one base away. The chain carries TRBV5-1 and TRBJ2-1; the match to TRBD2 covers 8 bases. There are 16 residues in the CDR3. Per the germline V gene, CDR1 is SGHRS and CDR2 is YFSETQ. The DNA of the CDR3 is TGCGCCGGCAGCTTGGCCCCGGGACTAGCCTACAATGAGCAGTTCTTC. Residues: CAGSLAPGLAYNEQFF.

A few counts support this clonotype. J is TRBJ2-2 and V is TRBV29-1; 7 bases map to TRBD2. This CDR3 has 14 residues. Looked up from germline, CDR1 is SQVTM and CDR2 is ANQGSEA. With 5 bases clipped from V and 4 bases from J, the junction kept 7 bases outside the gene matches. CDR3 residues: CSVCGTSATGELFF. The DNA of the CDR3 is TGCAGCGTTTGTGGTACTAGCGCCACCGGGGAGCTGTTTTTT.

The rearrangement links TRBV19 to TRBJ2-2, with D perhaps being TRBD1 or TRBD2 (5 bases each). V was shortened by 6 bases and J by 0 bases, with 14 bases between the two germline ends. Germline loops: CDR1 LNHDA, CDR2 SQIVND (reference sequence). CDR3 length: 16 residues. CDR3 sequence reads: CASSLRGQPNTGELFF. The CDR3 DNA follows: TGTGCCAGTAGCCTCCGGGGCCAGCCGAACACCGGGGAGCTGTTTTTT. Drawing the rest from reference TRBV19 and TRBJ2-2, the complete variable domain is DGGITQSPKYLFRKEGQNVTLSCEQNLNHDAMYWYRQDPGQGLRLIYYSQIVNDFQKGDIAEGYSVSREKKESFPLTVTSAQKNPTAFYLCASSLRGQPNTGELFFGEGSRLTVL.

As regards this clonotype: The conserved phenylalanine or tryptophan normally closing the CDR3 is absent here, so this likely arose from a read error. This chain joins TRBV6-6 and TRBJ2-3; D gene uncertain. The CDR3 covers 12 residues. Per germline, CDR1 MNHNY and CDR2 SVGAGI (reference sequence). The CDR3 DNA is TGTGCCAGCAGTTTGGGCACATATACGCAGTATTCT. It codes for CASSLGTYTQYS.

This clonotype was seen just once. The CDR3 end shows no conserved phenylalanine or tryptophan, and so a read error is likely. This chain joins TRBV6-1 and TRBJ1-6; no clear D. Trimming took 8 bases from V and 7 from J, leaving 9 bases between them. Germline CDR1 MNHNS, CDR2 SASEGT. The CDR3 consists of 12 residues. The DNA for the CDR3 is TGTGCCAGCGGTCCGGGGAATTCACCCCTCCACCTT. Protein: CASGPGNSPLHL.

The CDR3 DNA reads as TGTGCCAGTAGTATCCCGGGACGGAGTGACACAGATACGCAGTATTTT. The encoded protein is CASSIPGRSDTDTQYF. V is TRBV19 and J is TRBJ2-3, with D possibly called TRBD1 or TRBD2 (5 bases each). Germline V gives CDR1 LNHDA, CDR2 SQIVND (reference sequence). The CDR3 contains 16 residues. V was shortened by 3 bases and J by 2 bases, with 15 bases between the two germline ends.

As regards this clonotype: One end of the junction is discordant with germline, which a read error may explain. This chain joins TRBV11-2 and TRBJ2-7; the D gene is possibly TRBD2 (6 bases). CDR1 and CDR2 (germline): SGHAT, FQNNGV. The CDR3 extends over 17 amino acids. Here the CDR3 reads CASSLRVPRLEAYEQYF. The CDR3 nucleotides are TGCGCCAGCAGCTTACGGGTACCGAGACTAGAAGCCTATGAGCAGTACTTC.

As to this clonotype: A much larger clonotype is one base distant, so this may be a read error. This CDR3 is missing its conserved last phenylalanine or tryptophan, likely due to a read error. The chain recombines TRBV5-1 with TRBJ2-2; a weak D match, TRBD1 (5 bases). The V end was cut by 4 bases, the J end by 3 bases, with 13 bases between. The CDR3 length is 15 residues. The V gene's germline CDR1 is SGHRS and CDR2 YFSETQ. The CDR3 reads CASSPIQVDTGELFL. The CDR3 DNA sequence: TGCGCCAGCAGCCCCATACAGGTAGACACCGGGGAGCTGTTTCTT.

Turning to this clonotype: An end of the junction does not agree with germline; a read error may underlie this. The chain couples TRBV4-1 to TRBJ1-6; D is unresolved. The germline V gene encodes CDR1 MGHRA and CDR2 YSYEKL. The CDR3 consists of 17 residues. Here the CDR3 reads CACSQVSGGLSNSPLHF. The DNA of the CDR3 is TGCGCCTGCAGCCAAGTTAGTGGCGGGCTATCCAATTCACCCCTCCACTTT.

Remarks on this clonotype: The germline gene is not matched at one end of the junction; a read error may be the cause. The CDR3 spells CASSLARGGEKLVF. The DNA of the CDR3 is TGTGCCAGCAGCTTAGCCAGGGGAGGTGAAAAACTGGTTTTT. The J gene is TRBJ1-4, the V gene TRBV7-8; tentative D call: TRBD1 (6 bases). The length of the CDR3 is 14 residues. Germline CDR1 is SGHVS and CDR2 is FQNEAQ.

In this sample, this clonotype turned up a few times. This clone may be a read error of a much larger clone one base away. The chain joins TRBV5-6 to TRBJ2-3; 8 bases are a match to TRBD2. The CDR3 covers 16 residues. From germline, CDR1 is SGHDT and CDR2 YYEEEE. The CDR3 bases are TGTGCCAGCAGCTTGAAGGGACTAGGATCCCCAGATACGCAGTGTTTT. This translates into CASSLKGLGSPDTQCF.

Points on this clonotype: The germline gene is not matched at one end of the junction; a read error may be the cause. The chain couples TRBV4-2 to TRBJ2-2; D tentatively fits TRBD1 or TRBD2 (6 bases each). The CDR3 has 15 amino acids. Germline V gene lookup returns CDR1 LGHNA and CDR2 YNFKEQ. The CDR3: CVSSRGREVFGELFF. In DNA form, the CDR3 reads TGTGTCAGCAGCCGGGGGCGAGAGGTATTCGGGGAGCTGTTTTTT.

This chain uses TRBV5-4 with TRBJ1-2, with a tentative D call TRBD1 (6 bases). Trimming cost V 6 bases and J 6 bases, with 18 bases left between them. Germline values: CDR1 SGHNT, CDR2 YYREEE (reference sequence). The CDR3 totals 14 residues. CDR3 region: CASTEIHRENGYTF. In DNA form, the CDR3 reads TGTGCCAGCACTGAGATCCACAGGGAGAATGGCTACACCTTC.

Notes on this clonotype: At one end, the junction sequence differs from germline, possibly due to a read error. This chain links TRBV29-1 with TRBJ1-1; 7 bases agree with TRBD1. In germline, CDR1 is SQVTM, CDR2 ANQGSEA. The CDR3 has 13 amino acids. For the CDR3, the DNA is TGTGGCGTTGCATTGGGGACAGCCGATGAAGCTTTCTTT. Amino acids: CGVALGTADEAFF.

This clonotype has a single count. This chain joins TRBV12-5 and TRBJ2-1, with 14 bases fitting TRBD2. The germline CDR1 and CDR2 sequences are LGHNT and FRNRAP. This CDR3 spans 16 amino acids. After removal of 7 bases from V and 8 bases from J, the junction contained 10 bases not matched to a gene. CDR3 residues: CASVPGLAGGFDEQFF. CDR3 sequence (DNA): TGTGCTAGTGTTCCCGGACTAGCGGGAGGTTTTGATGAGCAGTTCTTC.

As for this clonotype: This is likely a read error, given that the CDR3 carries no conserved phenylalanine or tryptophan at its end. The J gene is TRBJ2-1, the V gene TRBV11-1, with D uncertain. Between the trimmed V and J ends, which lost 2 bases and 6 bases, there was a span of 23 bases. The CDR3 totals 18 residues. The germline V gene has CDR1 SGHAT and CDR2 FQDESV (reference sequence). This chain's CDR3 is CASSLSPASGWFGNEQFI. The CDR3 bases are TGTGCCAGCAGCTTAAGTCCGGCTAGTGGGTGGTTCGGCAATGAGCAGTTCATC.

Note on this clonotype: The junction departs from the called germline gene at one end, perhaps through a read error. V and J are TRBV29-1 and TRBJ2-3; D may correspond to TRBD1 or TRBD2 (5 bases each). CDR3 length equals 14 residues. Germline V CDR1 and CDR2: SQVTM, ANQGSEA. The CDR3 nucleotides read TGTAGCGTTGGGGACGGGACCCTCGCAGATACGCAGTATTTT. Its translation: CSVGDGTLADTQYF.

This clonotype was detected many times. V and J are TRBV12-3 or TRBV12-4 and TRBJ2-7, with 9 bases fitting TRBD2. J gave up 3 bases and V 7 bases, and 4 bases lay outside the gene matches. The CDR3 spans 13 residues. In DNA form, the CDR3 reads TGTGCCAGCAAAGCAGCGGGAGGCTACGAGCAGTACTTC. Translation: CASKAAGGYEQYF.

Comment on this clonotype: An end of the junction differs from the germline gene, which may be a read error. V gene TRBV11-3 combines with J gene TRBJ2-3; D ambiguous. CDR3 length: 14 amino acids. CDR1 SGHNT and CDR2 YENEEA come from the germline V gene. This chain's CDR3 is CANSHGTGTDTQYF. CDR3 nucleotide sequence: TGTGCCAACAGCCATGGAACAGGCACAGATACGCAGTATTTT. Variable domain in full (rest from reference TRBV11-3 and TRBJ2-3): EAGVVQSPRYKIIEKKQPVAFWCNPISGHNTLYWYLQNLGQGPELLIRYENEEAVDDSQLPKDRFSAERLKGVDSTLKIQPAELGDSAVYLCANSHGTGTDTQYFGPGTRLTVL.

Remarks on this clonotype: A read error may be the cause here, since a much bigger clone is one base away. The chain has TRBV6-4 and TRBJ2-1, with D perhaps TRBD2 (6 bases). The CDR3 has 16 amino acids. In germline, CDR1 is MRHNA, CDR2 SNTAGT. Trimming left V 7 bases short and J 4 bases short, with 20 bases between. The CDR3 DNA reads TGTGCCAGCAATGAGGGCGAGGAGGGTATATACAATGAGCAGTTCTTC. Amino acids: CASNEGEEGIYNEQFF.

About this clonotype: This clone may be a read error of a much larger clone one base away. The gene calls are TRBV10-3 and TRBJ1-1, with D possibly matching TRBD1 (6 bases). Trimming removed 5 bases from V and 5 bases from J, with 12 bases in between. The V gene's germline CDR1 is ENHRY and CDR2 SYGVKD. The CDR3 length is 13 residues. DNA of the CDR3: TGTGCCATCAGTTTCACAGGGTCGACTGAAGCTTTCTTT. It encodes CAISFTGSTEAFF.